These 5 T cell receptor beta chains originate from one sample sequenced in a study of molecular identifiers for immune sequencing clone quantification. TCRdb fed the PCR reads into MiXCR, producing one record per CDR3 protein. This table holds about 86,000 distinct CDR3 sequences, 20% to 25% found once. The material sequenced was naive CD8+ T cells from blood, with Jurkat cell RNA spiked in. Subset specified: FACS-sorted CD8+CD4-CCR7+CD45RA+ naive T cells. These receptors originate from a human donor in good health. Some libraries in this study had Jurkat cell RNA spiked in.

This clonotype was picked up a small number of times. J is TRBJ1-5 and V is TRBV10-3; no firm D call. The CDR3 runs to 12 residues. In germline, CDR1 is ENHRY, CDR2 SYGVKD. Trimming removed 4 bases from V and 9 bases from J, with 10 bases in between. In DNA, the CDR3 is TGTGCCATCAGTGGGACTGCTAGGCCCCAGCATTTT. Translated, it gives CAISGTARPQHF.

Remarks on this clonotype: This may arise from a read error, as a much more abundant clone is one base away. V gene TRBV4-3 combines with J gene TRBJ2-1; the D gene is possibly TRBD1 (5 bases). V gave up 8 bases and J gave up 0 bases, with 14 bases separating them. CDR1 and CDR2 (germline): LGHNA, YSLEER. This CDR3 spans 15 amino acids. CDR3 DNA sequence: TGCGCCAGCCGCCTAGGGGATATCTCCTACAATGAGCAGTTCTTC. Translating it yields CASRLGDISYNEQFF.

V usage is TRBV5-4 and J usage is TRBJ2-2, with a possible D match to TRBD1 (6 bases). Trimming shortened V by 5 bases and J by 4 bases, and 21 bases separated the two germline ends. The CDR3 spans 17 residues. The germline gives CDR1 SGHNT, CDR2 YYREEE (reference sequence). In DNA form, the CDR3 reads TGTGCCAGCAGGTCCCGCGAGGGGGACCCGGGCACCGGGGAGCTGTTTTTT. The encoded protein is CASRSREGDPGTGELFF.

This clonotype occurred a few times. Written as DNA, the CDR3 is TGTGCCAGCAGCGTAGCTGGCGGGAGGGCCGCAGATACGCAGTATTTT. Translating gives CASSVAGGRAADTQYF. The chain is built from TRBV9 and TRBJ2-3; 9 bases are shared with TRBD2. CDR1 is SGDLS, CDR2 YYNGEE, per germline. The length of the CDR3 is 16 residues. V was pared by 0 bases and J by 4 bases, with 6 bases of the junction left unmatched.

This clonotype has at least ten counts. This chain joins TRBV7-8 and TRBJ1-1, with a possible D match to TRBD1 (6 bases). The CDR3 length is 16 residues. Looked up from germline, CDR1 is SGHVS and CDR2 is FQNEAQ. With 5 bases removed from V and 0 bases from J, the gap between germline ends came to 16 bases. The CDR3 DNA is TGTGCCAGCAGCAGCCGGGACACGCTCATGAACACTGAAGCTTTCTTT. Protein sequence: CASSSRDTLMNTEAFF.